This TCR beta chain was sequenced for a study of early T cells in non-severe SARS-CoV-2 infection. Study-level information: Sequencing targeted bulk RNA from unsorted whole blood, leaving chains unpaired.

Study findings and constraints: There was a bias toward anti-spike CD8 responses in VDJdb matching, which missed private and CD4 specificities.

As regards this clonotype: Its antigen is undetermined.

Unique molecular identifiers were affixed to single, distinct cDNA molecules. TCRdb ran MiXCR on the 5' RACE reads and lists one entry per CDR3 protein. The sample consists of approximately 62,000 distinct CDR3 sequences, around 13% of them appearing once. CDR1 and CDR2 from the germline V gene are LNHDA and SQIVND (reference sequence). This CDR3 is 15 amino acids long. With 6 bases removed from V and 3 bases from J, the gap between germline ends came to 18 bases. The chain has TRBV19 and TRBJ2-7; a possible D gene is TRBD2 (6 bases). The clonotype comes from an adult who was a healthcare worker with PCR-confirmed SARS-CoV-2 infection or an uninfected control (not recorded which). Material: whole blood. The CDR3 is CASSLLGGEVYEQYF. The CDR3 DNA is TGTGCCAGTAGCCTACTCGGGGGAGAAGTCTACGAGCAGTACTTC. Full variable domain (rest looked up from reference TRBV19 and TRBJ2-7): DGGITQSPKYLFRKEGQNVTLSCEQNLNHDAMYWYRQDPGQGLRLIYYSQIVNDFQKGDIAEGYSVSREKKESFPLTVTSAQKNPTAFYLCASSLLGGEVYEQYFGPGTRLTVT.